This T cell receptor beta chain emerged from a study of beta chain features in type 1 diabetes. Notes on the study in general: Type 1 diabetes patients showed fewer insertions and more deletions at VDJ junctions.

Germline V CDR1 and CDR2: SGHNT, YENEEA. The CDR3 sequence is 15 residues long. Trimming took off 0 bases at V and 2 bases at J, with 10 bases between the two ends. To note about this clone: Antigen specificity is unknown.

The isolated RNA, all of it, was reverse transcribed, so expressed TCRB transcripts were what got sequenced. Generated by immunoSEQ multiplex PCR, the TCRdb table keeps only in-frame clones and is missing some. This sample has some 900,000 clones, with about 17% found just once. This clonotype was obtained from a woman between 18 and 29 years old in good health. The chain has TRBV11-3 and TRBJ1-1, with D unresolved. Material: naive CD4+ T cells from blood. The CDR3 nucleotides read TGTGCCAGCAGCTTAGATAGCGCGCCTAACACTGAAGCTTTCTTT. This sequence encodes CASSLDSAPNTEAFF.